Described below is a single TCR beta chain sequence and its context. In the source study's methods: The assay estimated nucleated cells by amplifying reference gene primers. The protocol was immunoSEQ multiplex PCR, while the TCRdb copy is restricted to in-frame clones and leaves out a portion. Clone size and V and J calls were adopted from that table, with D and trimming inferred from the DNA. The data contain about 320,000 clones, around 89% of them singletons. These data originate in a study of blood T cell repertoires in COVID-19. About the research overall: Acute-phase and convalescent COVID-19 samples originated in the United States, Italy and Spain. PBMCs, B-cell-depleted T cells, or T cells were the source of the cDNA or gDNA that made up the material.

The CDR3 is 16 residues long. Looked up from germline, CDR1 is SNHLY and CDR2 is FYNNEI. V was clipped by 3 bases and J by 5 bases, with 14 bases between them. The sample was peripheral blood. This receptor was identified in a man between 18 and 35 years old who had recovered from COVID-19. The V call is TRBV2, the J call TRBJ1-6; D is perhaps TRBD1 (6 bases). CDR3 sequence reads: CASSDPSTGNNSPLHF. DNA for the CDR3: TGTGCCAGCAGTGATCCTTCGACAGGAAATAATTCACCCCTCCACTTT.